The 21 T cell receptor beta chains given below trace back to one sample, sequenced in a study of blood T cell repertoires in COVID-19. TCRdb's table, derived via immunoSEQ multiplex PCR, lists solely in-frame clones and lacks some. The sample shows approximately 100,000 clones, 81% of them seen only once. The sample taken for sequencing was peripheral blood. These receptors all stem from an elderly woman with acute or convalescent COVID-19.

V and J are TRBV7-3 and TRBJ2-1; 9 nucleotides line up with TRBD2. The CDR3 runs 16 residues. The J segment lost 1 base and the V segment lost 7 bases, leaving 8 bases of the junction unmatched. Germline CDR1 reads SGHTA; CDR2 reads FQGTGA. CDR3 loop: CASTLAGGVSYNEQFF. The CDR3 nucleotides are TGTGCCAGCACCCTTGCGGGGGGGGTTTCCTACAATGAGCAGTTCTTC.

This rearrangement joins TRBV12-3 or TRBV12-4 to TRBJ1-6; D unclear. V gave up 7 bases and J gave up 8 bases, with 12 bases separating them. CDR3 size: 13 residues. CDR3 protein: CASKARQDSPLHF. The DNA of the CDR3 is TGTGCCAGCAAGGCCAGGCAGGATTCACCCCTCCACTTT.

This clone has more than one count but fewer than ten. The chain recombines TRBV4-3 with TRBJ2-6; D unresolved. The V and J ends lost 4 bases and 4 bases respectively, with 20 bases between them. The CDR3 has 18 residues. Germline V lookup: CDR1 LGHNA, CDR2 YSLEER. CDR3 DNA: TGCGCCAGCAGCCCCCAAGCGCCCGAGGCCCCCGGGGCCAACGTCCTGACTTTC. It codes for CASSPQAPEAPGANVLTF.

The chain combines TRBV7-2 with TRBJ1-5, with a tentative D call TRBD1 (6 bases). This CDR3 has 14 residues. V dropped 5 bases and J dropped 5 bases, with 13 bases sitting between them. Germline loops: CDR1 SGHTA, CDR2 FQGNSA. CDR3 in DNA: TGTGCCAGCAGCGCGGGGGGGCTCCATCAGCCCCAGCATTTT. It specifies CASSAGGLHQPQHF.

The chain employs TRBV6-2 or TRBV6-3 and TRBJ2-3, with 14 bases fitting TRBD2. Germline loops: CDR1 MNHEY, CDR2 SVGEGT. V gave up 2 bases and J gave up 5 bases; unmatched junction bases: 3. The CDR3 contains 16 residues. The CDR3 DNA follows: TGTGCCAGCAGTTACGGGGGACTAGCGGGGGAAGATACGCAGTATTTT. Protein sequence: CASSYGGLAGEDTQYF.

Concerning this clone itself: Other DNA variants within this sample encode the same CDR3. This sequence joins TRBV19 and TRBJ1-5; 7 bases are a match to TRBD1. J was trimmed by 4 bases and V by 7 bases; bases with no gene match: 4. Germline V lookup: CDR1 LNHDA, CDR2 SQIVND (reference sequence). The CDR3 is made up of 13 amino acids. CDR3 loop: CASTGTANQPQHF. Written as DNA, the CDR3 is TGTGCCAGTACTGGGACAGCAAATCAGCCCCAGCATTTT.

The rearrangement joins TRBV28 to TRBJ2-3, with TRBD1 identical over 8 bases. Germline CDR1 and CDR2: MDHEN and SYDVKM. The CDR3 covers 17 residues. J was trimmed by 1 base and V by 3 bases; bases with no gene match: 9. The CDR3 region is CASSFLGQGAGTDTQYF. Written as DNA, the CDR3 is TGTGCCAGCAGTTTTCTCGGCCAGGGGGCAGGCACAGATACGCAGTATTTT.

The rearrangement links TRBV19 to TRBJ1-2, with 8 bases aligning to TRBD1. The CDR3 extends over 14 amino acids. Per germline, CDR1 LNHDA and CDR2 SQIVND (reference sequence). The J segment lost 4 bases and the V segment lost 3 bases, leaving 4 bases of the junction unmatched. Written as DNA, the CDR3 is TGTGCCAGTAGTATTCGACAGGGGCCCTATGGCTACACCTTC. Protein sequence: CASSIRQGPYGYTF.

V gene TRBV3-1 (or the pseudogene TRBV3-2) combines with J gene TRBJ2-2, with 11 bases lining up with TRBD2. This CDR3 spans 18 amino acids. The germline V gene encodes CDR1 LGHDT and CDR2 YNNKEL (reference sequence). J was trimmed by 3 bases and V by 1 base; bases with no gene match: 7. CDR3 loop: CASSQGLAGGPYTGELFF. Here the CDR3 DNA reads TGTGCCAGCAGCCAAGGGCTAGCGGGGGGCCCGTACACCGGGGAGCTGTTTTTT.

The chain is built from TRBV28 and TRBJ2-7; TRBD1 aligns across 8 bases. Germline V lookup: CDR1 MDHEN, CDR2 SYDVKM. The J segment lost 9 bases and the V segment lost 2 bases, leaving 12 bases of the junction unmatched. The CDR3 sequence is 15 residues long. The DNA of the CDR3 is TGTGCCAGCAGTTTACGGCAGGGGGCGTCCTCAGGGCAGTACTTC. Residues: CASSLRQGASSGQYF.

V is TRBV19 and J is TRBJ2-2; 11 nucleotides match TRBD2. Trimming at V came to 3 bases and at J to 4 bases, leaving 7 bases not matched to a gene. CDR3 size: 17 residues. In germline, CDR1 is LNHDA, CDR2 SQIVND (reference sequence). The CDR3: CASSIASGGSGTGELFF. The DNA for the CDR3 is TGTGCCAGTAGTATCGCTAGCGGGGGGTCGGGCACCGGGGAGCTGTTTTTT.

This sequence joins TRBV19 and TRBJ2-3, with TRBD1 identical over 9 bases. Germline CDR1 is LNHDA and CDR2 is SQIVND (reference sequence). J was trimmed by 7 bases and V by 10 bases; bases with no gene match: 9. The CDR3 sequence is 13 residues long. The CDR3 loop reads CATGRTGANTQYF. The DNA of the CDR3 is TGTGCCACCGGGAGGACAGGGGCCAATACGCAGTATTTT.

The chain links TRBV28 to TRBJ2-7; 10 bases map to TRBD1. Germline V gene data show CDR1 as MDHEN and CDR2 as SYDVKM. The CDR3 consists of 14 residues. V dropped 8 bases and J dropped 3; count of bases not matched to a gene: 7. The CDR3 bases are TGTGCCAGCGCGACAGGGGGCGAGAGCTACGAGCAGTACTTC. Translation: CASATGGESYEQYF.

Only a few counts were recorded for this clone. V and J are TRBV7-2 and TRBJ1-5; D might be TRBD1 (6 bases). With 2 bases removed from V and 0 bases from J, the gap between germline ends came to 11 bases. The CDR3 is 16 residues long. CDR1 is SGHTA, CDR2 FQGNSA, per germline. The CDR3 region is CASSLKGDYSNQPQHF. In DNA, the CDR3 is TGTGCCAGCAGCTTAAAGGGGGATTATAGCAATCAGCCCCAGCATTTT.

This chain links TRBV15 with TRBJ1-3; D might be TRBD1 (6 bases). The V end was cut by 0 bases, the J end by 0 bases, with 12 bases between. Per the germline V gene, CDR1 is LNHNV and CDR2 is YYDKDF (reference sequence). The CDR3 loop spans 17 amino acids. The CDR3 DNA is TGTGCCACCAGCAGAGATCCAGGGGCCCTCTCTGGAAACACCATATATTTT. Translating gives CATSRDPGALSGNTIYF.

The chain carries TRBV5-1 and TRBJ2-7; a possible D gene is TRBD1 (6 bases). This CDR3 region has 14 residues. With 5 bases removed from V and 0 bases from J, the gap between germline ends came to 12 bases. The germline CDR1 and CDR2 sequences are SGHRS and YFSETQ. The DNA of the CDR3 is TGCGCCAGCAGGCCAACAGGGCCCTCCTACGAGCAGTACTTC. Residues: CASRPTGPSYEQYF.

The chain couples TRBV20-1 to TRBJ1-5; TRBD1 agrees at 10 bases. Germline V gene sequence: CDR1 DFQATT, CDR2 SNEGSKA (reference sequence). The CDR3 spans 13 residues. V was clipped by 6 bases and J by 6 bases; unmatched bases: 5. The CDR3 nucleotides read TGCAGTGCAAGTCGGACAGGGGGTCAGCCCCAGCATTTT. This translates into CSASRTGGQPQHF.

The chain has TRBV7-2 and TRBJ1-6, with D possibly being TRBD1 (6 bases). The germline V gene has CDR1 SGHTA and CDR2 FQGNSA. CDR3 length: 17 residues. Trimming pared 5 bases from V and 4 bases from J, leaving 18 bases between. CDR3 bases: TGTGCCAGCAGCACCCGACAGGAAGCGGGGTATAATTCACCCCTCCACTTT. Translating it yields CASSTRQEAGYNSPLHF.

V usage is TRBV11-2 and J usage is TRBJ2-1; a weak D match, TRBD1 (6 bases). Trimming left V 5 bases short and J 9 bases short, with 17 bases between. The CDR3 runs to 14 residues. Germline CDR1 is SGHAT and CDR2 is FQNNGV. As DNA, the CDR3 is TGTGCCAGCAGCACGACAGGAGGACGGGGTGAGCAGTTCTTC. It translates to CASSTTGGRGEQFF.

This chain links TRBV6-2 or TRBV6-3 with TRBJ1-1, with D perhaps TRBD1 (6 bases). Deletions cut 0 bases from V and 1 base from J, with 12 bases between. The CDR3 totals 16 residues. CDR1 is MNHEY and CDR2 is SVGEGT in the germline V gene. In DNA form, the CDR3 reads TGTGCCAGCAGTTACTCTCCAGGGGTTAAGAACACTGAAGCTTTCTTT. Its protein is CASSYSPGVKNTEAFF.

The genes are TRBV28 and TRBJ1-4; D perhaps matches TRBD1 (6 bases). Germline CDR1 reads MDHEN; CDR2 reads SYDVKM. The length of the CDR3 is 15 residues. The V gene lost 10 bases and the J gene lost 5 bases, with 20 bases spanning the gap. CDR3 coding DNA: TGTGCCACCTCGGGCCTTGGACAGTTAAATGAAAAACTGTTTTTT. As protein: CATSGLGQLNEKLFF.